The rows below give T cell receptor beta chains drawn from one sample of a study of T cells after yellow fever vaccination. MiXCR, applied by TCRdb to the 5' RACE reads, yields one record per CDR3 protein. The repertoire includes about 300,000 distinct CDR3 sequences, 8.7% of them detected once, and over 3% sits in the top ten. The sequencing here drew on CD4+ T cells sorted from PBMCs, taken 5 days after the yellow fever booster vaccination. These receptors were taken from a man aged 18 to 30 who received the YFV17D yellow fever vaccine. CDR3s include the opening cysteine and the closing phenylalanine or tryptophan. The D gene is left open where the match is weak. Rows may omit the clone size; those that give it use once, few, many or a size class.

- | - | TRBJ2-5 | TRBV27 | TGTGCCAGCAGTTTGTTGGGGGGTGGGGGGACCCAGTACTTC | CASSLLGGGGTQYF
few | - | TRBJ1-2 | TRBV6-5 | TGTGCCAGCAGTTATCTCGGAGAAAGCGGCTACACCTTC | CASSYLGESGYTF
many | - | TRBJ1-3 | TRBV12-3/TRBV12-4 | TGTGCCAGCAGTTACAGAAGATACTCTGGAAACACCATATATTTT | CASSYRRYSGNTIYF
many | TRBD2 | TRBJ2-1 | TRBV29-1 | TGCAGCGTCGCCGGGACTAGCGGGGACAATGAGCAGTTCTTC | CSVAGTSGDNEQFF
many | TRBD1 | TRBJ1-5 | TRBV7-9 | TGTGCCAGCAGCCCGGGACAGGGTAATCAGCCCCAGCATTTT | CASSPGQGNQPQHF
- | - | TRBJ2-3 | TRBV11-2 | TGTGCCAGCAGCTTAATTGCTACTAGCACAGATACGCAGTATTTT | CASSLIATSTDTQYF
- | - | TRBJ2-7 | TRBV12-3/TRBV12-4 | TGTGCCAGCAGTTTGTCAGGTAGACTCTCCTACGAGCAGTACTTC | CASSLSGRLSYEQYF
few | - | TRBJ2-1 | TRBV7-2 | TGTGCCAGCAGGTACACCGGGACTTATGAGCAGTTCTTC | CASRYTGTYEQFF
many | TRBD1 | TRBJ2-3 | TRBV24-1 | TGTGCCACCAGTGATTGGGGACAGGGATACACAGATACGCAGTATTTT | CATSDWGQGYTDTQYF
- | - | TRBJ1-2 | TRBV5-1 | TGCGCCAGCAGCTTGGGGGACCGAGATCGAGGAGGCTACACCTTC | CASSLGDRDRGGYTF
- | - | TRBJ2-6 | TRBV5-1 | TGCGCCAGCAGCTTGGCCGGTTTTGCGGCTGGGGCCAACGTCCTGACTTTC | CASSLAGFAAGANVLTF
many | - | TRBJ2-5 | TRBV5-4 | TGTGCCAGCAGCTTGGCCCTTAGCAAGGAGACCCAGTACTTC | CASSLALSKETQYF
few | - | TRBJ2-1 | TRBV7-9 | TGTGCCAGCAGCCTTCTGAGAGGCTATGAGCAGTTCTTC | CASSLLRGYEQFF
few | TRBD1 | TRBJ1-1 | TRBV18 | TGTGCCAGCTCACCTAGGACAGGGGGGAAAACTGAAGCTTTCTTT | CASSPRTGGKTEAFF
- | - | TRBJ2-5 | TRBV6-5 | TGTGCCAGCAGTTACTCGAGGGGGGCGAGAGAGACCCAGTACTTC | CASSYSRGARETQYF
- | - | TRBJ1-6 | TRBV12-3/TRBV12-4 | TGTGCCAGCAGTTCAGGGCCCACGTTCGATTCACCCCTCCACTTT | CASSSGPTFDSPLHF
- | - | TRBJ2-1 | TRBV7-9 | TGTGCCAGCAGCCCCCCCGTGCAGGGGAAAAATTACAATGAGCAGTTCTTC | CASSPPVQGKNYNEQFF
- | TRBD1 | TRBJ1-5 | TRBV5-1 | TGCGCCAGCAGCTTGGAGGGGGCTGATCAGCCCCAGCATTTT | CASSLEGADQPQHF
many | - | TRBJ2-3 | TRBV7-2 | TGTGCCAGCAGCCCGCCCTTATTAGTTTCCCCGCAGTATTTT | CASSPPLLVSPQYF
few | TRBD2 | TRBJ2-3 | TRBV7-9 | TGTGCCAGCAGCTTAACTGCCGGGACTAGAAGCACAGATACGCAGTATTTT | CASSLTAGTRSTDTQYF
few | - | TRBJ1-3 | TRBV6-5 | TGTGCCAGCACGGGGCGCTCTGGAAACACCATATATTTT | CASTGRSGNTIYF
many | - | TRBJ2-5 | TRBV9 | TGTGCCAGCAGCGTACGGGGCCGGGAGACCCAGTACTTC | CASSVRGRETQYF
- | - | TRBJ2-1 | TRBV2 | TGTGCCAGCAGGATGTATGGGGAGGAGCAGTTCTTC | CASRMYGEEQFF
- | - | TRBJ2-5 | TRBV28 | TGTGCCAGCAGTCCCGACGTCGAGACCCAGTACTTC | CASSPDVETQYF
few | TRBD2 | TRBJ2-5 | TRBV6-2/TRBV6-3 | TGTGCCAGCAGTTACAACTACGGACTAGCCGCGGAGACCCAGTACTTC | CASSYNYGLAAETQYF
few | - | TRBJ2-2 | TRBV18 | TGTGCCAGCTCACCCCTACTCGGCGGGGAGAACACCGGGGAGCTGTTTTTT | CASSPLLGGENTGELFF
- | TRBD1 | TRBJ1-5 | TRBV19 | TGTGCCAGTAGTTTTGGACAGGGGGCGTTTTGGGACAATCAGCCCCAGCATTTT | CASSFGQGAFWDNQPQHF
few | TRBD1 | TRBJ1-5 | TRBV6-5 | TGTGCCAGCAGGAAACAGGGGCGACAGCCCCAGCATTTT | CASRKQGRQPQHF
many | TRBD1 | TRBJ2-4 | TRBV7-2 | TGTGCCAGCAGCTTCTATGGGACAGAAAAAAACATTCAGTACTTC | CASSFYGTEKNIQYF
- | TRBD1 | TRBJ1-6 | TRBV19 | TGTGCCAGTAGAGGGGGCAGGGGGTTATTACCCCTCCACTTT | CASRGGRGLLPLHF
few | - | TRBJ1-1 | TRBV2 | TGTGCCAGCAGTCCTCGACAGGTTAGGGACACTGAAGCTTTCTTT | CASSPRQVRDTEAFF
- | - | TRBJ1-6 | TRBV18 | TGTGCCAGCTCACCACAGGGGCCTGGGAATTCACCCCTCCACTTT | CASSPQGPGNSPLHF
few | - | TRBJ2-3 | TRBV5-1 | TGCGCCAGCGGGGACGGGCTAACAGATACGCAGTATTTT | CASGDGLTDTQYF
many | TRBD1 | TRBJ2-2 | TRBV6-2/TRBV6-3 | TGTGCCAGCACCGGACAGGTGAACACCGGGGAGCTGTTTTTT | CASTGQVNTGELFF
- | - | TRBJ1-1 | TRBV3-1 | TGTGCCAGCAGCCCATGGACGGGGGACACTGAAGCTTTCTTT | CASSPWTGDTEAFF
few | - | TRBJ2-7 | TRBV4-1 | TGCGCCAGCAGCCAAGAGGTCGGGACTGATTTCTACGAGCAGTACTTC | CASSQEVGTDFYEQYF
- | - | TRBJ1-5 | TRBV20-1 | TGCAGTGCTAGTGCCGAGCAGGGCGGGCTGTCGCCCCAGCATTTT | CSASAEQGGLSPQHF
few | TRBD1 | TRBJ1-2 | TRBV19 | TGTGCCAGTAGTACACCGGGACAGGGCCTCTTGGTCTATGGCTACACCTTC | CASSTPGQGLLVYGYTF
many | TRBD2 | TRBJ2-3 | TRBV7-9 | TGTGCCAGCAGCTTACCGAGACTAGCGGGGGGGCGGTTGGGTACGCAGTATTTT | CASSLPRLAGGRLGTQYF
- | - | TRBJ2-5 | TRBV24-1 | TGTGCCACCAGTAAGGACCCCGAGACCCAGTACTTC | CATSKDPETQYF
- | - | TRBJ1-1 | TRBV20-1 | TGCAGTGCTAAGAGATGGACGGTAGACACTGAAGCTTTCTTT | CSAKRWTVDTEAFF
- | - | TRBJ2-5 | TRBV18 | TGTGCCAGCTCACGAGAGAGTGTGCAAGAGACCCAGTACTTC | CASSRESVQETQYF
many | - | TRBJ1-4 | TRBV11-2 | TGTGCCAGCAGCTTAGTGGTACCGGGCGCAACTAATGAAAAACTGTTTTTT | CASSLVVPGATNEKLFF